Below are 25 T cell receptor beta chains sequenced from a single sample in a study of shared clonotypes between healthy human individuals. Assay: immunoSEQ multiplex PCR; the TCRdb copy retains only in-frame clones and omits some. The sample lists 2 million to 2.5 million clones, 85% to 95% occurring once. Specimen: naive CD4+ T cells from PBMCs. Documented subset: CD45RA+ positively selected. These receptors all stem from a man between 18 and 29 years old in good health. Some clones in this sample may be carry-over from other donors' samples.

The chain carries TRBV4-3 and TRBJ2-5; 7 positions agree with TRBD2. V shed 1 base and J 4 bases; nucleotides not matched to a gene: 6. Germline CDR1 is LGHNA and CDR2 is YSLEER. The length of the CDR3 is 15 residues. CDR3 DNA sequence: TGCGCCAGCAGCCAAGGGGGGAGGGGCGGAGAGACCCAGTACTTC. Its translation: CASSQGGRGGETQYF.

CDR3 coding DNA: TGCGCCAGCAGCTTGGCCAGCGGGAGGGGTCCCGGGGAGCTGTTTTTT. This translates into CASSLASGRGPGELFF. This chain uses TRBV5-1 with TRBJ2-2; TRBD2 matches 10 bases. The germline V gene has CDR1 SGHRS and CDR2 YFSETQ. The CDR3 totals 16 residues. The V and J ends lost 0 bases and 6 bases, in that order; junction bases with no gene match: 5.

The chain joins TRBV28 to TRBJ1-2; a possible D gene is TRBD1 (5 bases). The germline CDR1 and CDR2 sequences are MDHEN and SYDVKM. CDR3 length: 15 residues. The CDR3 DNA reads TGTTTAGTTCAGGGAGACAGACTAAGGAACTATGGCTACACCTTC. The encoded protein is CLVQGDRLRNYGYTF.

The CDR3 reads CASSERTGYQYF. CDR3 in DNA: TGTGCCAGCAGTGAACGGACAGGGTATCAGTACTTC. The chain uses TRBV6-1 and TRBJ2-4; TRBD1 aligns across 8 bases. The CDR3 consists of 12 residues. Germline CDR1 is MNHNS and CDR2 is SASEGT. The ends lost 2 bases at V and 12 bases at J; junction bases unmatched: 3.

To note about this clone: In the same sample, other DNA sequences code for this CDR3. This chain connects TRBV7-3 to TRBJ2-2; D gene ambiguous. Per germline, CDR1 SGHTA and CDR2 FQGTGA. This CDR3 is 12 amino acids long. The ends were cut back, 4 bases at V and 4 bases at J, with 4 bases in the middle. The CDR3 protein is CASSSSTGELFF. As DNA, the CDR3 is TGTGCCAGCAGCTCCTCCACCGGGGAGCTGTTTTTT.

V and J are TRBV2 and TRBJ1-4; perhaps TRBD1 as D (6 bases). From germline, CDR1 is SNHLY and CDR2 FYNNEI. The V and J ends lost 6 bases and 3 bases respectively, with 14 bases between them. The CDR3 consists of 15 residues. The CDR3 DNA reads as TGTGCCAGCAGGCGGGGGGCAGGGGCTAATGAAAAACTGTTTTTT. Translation gives CASRRGAGANEKLFF.

The CDR3 region is CASSRLDSLNTEAFF. The CDR3 region has the DNA TGTGCCAGCAGTCGACTGGACAGCTTGAACACTGAAGCTTTCTTT. This rearrangement joins TRBV6-6 to TRBJ1-1; maybe TRBD1 (6 bases). Trimming took off 5 bases at V and 0 bases at J, with 13 bases between the two ends. This CDR3 comprises 15 residues. The germline CDR1 and CDR2 sequences are MNHNY and SVGAGI (reference sequence).

This rearrangement joins TRBV9 to TRBJ1-2; D possibly corresponds to TRBD1 (6 bases). CDR1 and CDR2 from the germline V gene are SGDLS and YYNGEE. There are 15 residues in the CDR3. With 3 bases removed from V and 8 bases from J, the gap between germline ends came to 20 bases. DNA for the CDR3: TGTGCCAGCAGCGCAACCGGAACAGGGTTCGGCGGCTACACCTTC. It translates to CASSATGTGFGGYTF.

In this sample, this clone turned up once. The chain is built from TRBV6-1 and TRBJ2-1, with D maybe TRBD1 (6 bases). CDR1 is MNHNS, CDR2 SASEGT, per germline. V was clipped by 2 bases and J by 4 bases, with 18 bases between them. The CDR3 sequence is 17 residues long. CDR3 nucleotides: TGTGCCAGCAGTGAAAGGACGGGACAAGGGGTATACAATGAGCAGTTCTTC. It yields the protein CASSERTGQGVYNEQFF.

This clone was seen a single time. The V call is TRBV7-7, the J call TRBJ2-5, with D possibly being TRBD1 (5 bases). The V end lost 3 bases, the J end lost 7 bases, and 6 bases lay between the germline ends. CDR1 and CDR2 from the germline V gene are SSHAT and FNYEAQ (reference sequence). The CDR3 runs to 11 residues. The CDR3 DNA is TGTGCCAGCAGCTTCCAGGGGACCCAGTACTTC. The encoded protein is CASSFQGTQYF.

CDR3 coding DNA: TGCGCCAGCAGCTTGTGGGAGGCGGGAGGGCCCGGTGAGCAGTTCTTC. As protein: CASSLWEAGGPGEQFF. The chain is built from TRBV5-1 and TRBJ2-1, with 9 positions matching TRBD2. The CDR3 spans 16 residues. Germline-derived CDR1 and CDR2 are SGHRS and YFSETQ. V lost 1 base to trimming and J lost 9 bases; unmatched junction nucleotides: 11.

In nucleotides, the CDR3 is TGCGCCAGCAAAGGTGTAGCGGGAGCCTACAATGAGCAGTTCTTC. This sequence encodes CASKGVAGAYNEQFF. The chain joins TRBV5-1 to TRBJ2-1; 9 bases line up with TRBD2. Germline loops: CDR1 SGHRS, CDR2 YFSETQ. J gave up 2 bases and V 6 bases, and 6 bases lay outside the gene matches. The CDR3 loop spans 15 amino acids.

This rearrangement joins TRBV7-2 to TRBJ2-5, with D unresolved. The CDR3 consists of 13 residues. V was pared by 1 base and J by 4 bases, with 7 bases between. Germline V gene sequence: CDR1 SGHTA, CDR2 FQGNSA. The CDR3 sequence is CASSLDYRETQYF. The DNA of the CDR3 is TGTGCCAGCAGCTTAGATTACCGAGAGACCCAGTACTTC.

The V gene is TRBV18, the J gene TRBJ1-2; 7 bases map to TRBD1. V was clipped by 6 bases and J by 5 bases; unmatched bases: 6. Germline V gives CDR1 KGHSH, CDR2 LQKENI. CDR3 length equals 13 residues. The CDR3 DNA reads as TGTGCCAGCTCCTTGGGGACAGATTATGGCTACACCTTC. Translated: CASSLGTDYGYTF.

The genes are TRBV2 and TRBJ2-1, with 9 bases matching TRBD1. This CDR3 has 13 amino acids. The V gene's germline CDR1 is SNHLY and CDR2 FYNNEI. The V and J ends lost 7 bases and 14 bases, in that order; junction bases with no gene match: 12. The CDR3, as DNA: TGTGCCAGCACCAGCAACACCGGGACAGGGAAGTTCTTC. Translating it yields CASTSNTGTGKFF.

The chain combines TRBV28 with TRBJ1-5; 7 bases map to TRBD1. V shed 4 bases, J shed 5 bases, and the junction held 14 bases outside the gene matches. The germline gives CDR1 MDHEN, CDR2 SYDVKM. The CDR3 length is 17 residues. CDR3 sequence (DNA): TGTGCCAGCAGTTCTTCCCTCAGAAGGGGGACAGATCAGCCCCAGCATTTT. Amino acids: CASSSSLRRGTDQPQHF. Looking up the rest from reference TRBV28 and TRBJ1-5 gives the full variable domain: DVKVTQSSRYLVKRTGEKVFLECVQDMDHENMFWYRQDPGLGLRLIYFSYDVKMKEKGDIPEGYSVSREKKERFSLILESASTNQTSMYLCASSSSLRRGTDQPQHFGDGTRLSIL.

This chain uses TRBV28 with TRBJ2-7, with TRBD2 matching over 8 bases. Trimming took 7 bases from V and 0 from J; bases not matched to a gene: 5. CDR3 size: 14 residues. CDR1 and CDR2 (germline): MDHEN, SYDVKM. CDR3 sequence (DNA): TGTGCCAGCATCGCGGGGGGATCCTCCTACGAGCAGTACTTC. It encodes CASIAGGSSYEQYF.

J is TRBJ2-7 and V is TRBV5-4; D may be TRBD1 or TRBD2 (5 bases each). The CDR3 is 13 residues long. Germline values: CDR1 SGHNT, CDR2 YYREEE (reference sequence). V lost 4 bases to trimming and J lost 6 bases, with 14 bases between them. The CDR3 DNA reads TGTGCCAGCAGCGGGGGACCTCCGGGCGAGCAGTACTTC. Translation: CASSGGPPGEQYF. Full variable domain (rest looked up from reference TRBV5-4 and TRBJ2-7): ETGVTQSPTHLIKTRGQQVTLRCSSQSGHNTVSWYQQALGQGPQFIFQYYREEENGRGNFPPRFSGLQFPNYSSELNVNALELDDSALYLCASSGGPPGEQYFGPGTRLTVT.

The count of this clone is one. Additional DNA sequences in this sample encode the identical CDR3. This chain uses TRBV5-1 with TRBJ2-7, with 8 positions matching TRBD1. V was clipped by 1 base and J by 1 base; unmatched bases: 1. The CDR3 is 14 residues long. Germline CDR1 SGHRS, CDR2 YFSETQ. CDR3 sequence reads: CASSLRTGSYEQYF. CDR3 in DNA: TGCGCCAGCAGCTTGAGGACAGGGTCCTACGAGCAGTACTTC.

The chain couples TRBV7-3 to TRBJ1-1; TRBD1 might be the D (5 bases). CDR3 length: 15 residues. In germline, CDR1 is SGHTA, CDR2 FQGTGA. V shed 3 bases and J shed 1 base, with 12 bases lying between them. CDR3 sequence reads: CASSLNRLANTEAFF. For the CDR3, the DNA is TGTGCCAGCAGCTTGAACAGGTTGGCGAACACTGAAGCTTTCTTT.

The chain couples TRBV28 to TRBJ2-7, with D perhaps assigned TRBD1 or TRBD2 (5 bases each). Germline V gene lookup returns CDR1 MDHEN and CDR2 SYDVKM. This CDR3 has 15 amino acids. Trimming took 3 bases from V and 2 from J, leaving 14 bases between them. CDR3 nucleotide sequence: TGTGCCAGCAGTTTCCACGGGGCAGGAACCTACGAGCAGTACTTC. It translates to CASSFHGAGTYEQYF.

The V call is TRBV9, the J call TRBJ1-2; no definite D call. Trimming shortened V by 7 bases and J by 4 bases, and 14 bases separated the two germline ends. Germline V gene lookup returns CDR1 SGDLS and CDR2 YYNGEE. CDR3 size: 13 residues. The CDR3, as DNA: TGTGCCAGCCGGCGAGACGCGGGCTATGGCTACACCTTC. Translating it yields CASRRDAGYGYTF.

This chain joins TRBV28 and TRBJ2-5; D gene ambiguous. The germline CDR1 and CDR2 sequences are MDHEN and SYDVKM. The CDR3 contains 15 residues. Trimming removed 5 bases from V and 3 bases from J, with 16 bases in between. The CDR3 DNA reads TGTGCCAGCAGTCCGCACCTTGTTTCCAAAGAGACCCAGTACTTC. It is translated as CASSPHLVSKETQYF.

The rearrangement joins TRBV5-1 to TRBJ2-1; D unclear. Looked up from germline, CDR1 is SGHRS and CDR2 is YFSETQ. V was trimmed by 1 base and J by 0 bases, leaving 11 bases between them. The CDR3 length is 16 residues. The CDR3 DNA reads TGCGCCAGCAGCTTGCAGACACGCAGCTCCTACAATGAGCAGTTCTTC. This sequence encodes CASSLQTRSSYNEQFF.

The chain uses TRBV10-1 and TRBJ2-7; the D gene is possibly TRBD2 (5 bases). Trimming pared 5 bases from V and 5 bases from J, leaving 16 bases between. Germline V gene sequence: CDR1 WNHNN, CDR2 SYGVQD (reference sequence). CDR3 length: 14 residues. The CDR3 region has the DNA TGCGCCAGCAGTCTGACCCTCGGGGTGGACGAGCAGTACTTC. Translating gives CASSLTLGVDEQYF.